These 6 T cell receptor beta chains were all obtained from the same sample, sequenced in a study of control samples from healthy donors and cancer patients. Sequenced by immunoSEQ multiplex PCR; TCRdb stores in-frame clones only, minus some. In the table there are about 94,000 clones, over 75% of which are singletons. The sequenced sample consisted of blood. The receptors here all came from a woman aged 18-29 years in good health.

The V and J genes are TRBV7-9 and TRBJ2-2; D is undetermined. The CDR3 extends over 15 amino acids. From germline, CDR1 is SEHNR and CDR2 FQNEAQ (reference sequence). Deletions cut 1 base from V and 0 bases from J, with 6 bases between. CDR3 sequence (DNA): TGTGCCAGCAGCTTAGTACAGACGAACACCGGGGAGCTGTTTTTT. Translation gives CASSLVQTNTGELFF.

The genes are TRBV25-1 and TRBJ2-5; either TRBD1 or TRBD2 may fit D (5 bases each). Germline assignment: CDR1 MGHDK and CDR2 SYGVNS. The V and J ends lost 4 bases and 5 bases respectively, with 17 bases between them. The CDR3 runs to 15 residues. Written as DNA, the CDR3 is TGTGCCAGCAGTGGACCCCCCGGGGCACAGGAGACCCAGTACTTC. This codes for CASSGPPGAQETQYF. Full variable domain (rest looked up from reference TRBV25-1 and TRBJ2-5): EADIYQTPRYLVIGTGKKITLECSQTMGHDKMYWYQQDPGMELHLIHYSYGVNSTEKGDLSSESTVSRIRTEHFPLTLESARPSHTSQYLCASSGPPGAQETQYFGPGTRLLVL.

The chain is built from TRBV5-1 and TRBJ2-7; 7 bases are shared with TRBD2. CDR1 and CDR2 (germline): SGHRS, YFSETQ. The CDR3 is 18 amino acids. V was clipped by 2 bases and J by 3 bases; unmatched bases: 17. The CDR3 bases are TGCGCCAGCAGCTTTTCAACCTCCGGACTAGTCGGAAGCTACGAGCAGTACTTC. Residues: CASSFSTSGLVGSYEQYF.

Regarding this clone: At the DNA level, this CDR3 is encoded by other sequences in the same sample as well. CDR3 loop: CASSHGGGTDTQYF. CDR3 nucleotide sequence: TGTGCCAGCAGCCACGGGGGCGGGACAGATACGCAGTATTTT. This rearrangement joins TRBV3-1 (or the pseudogene TRBV3-2) to TRBJ2-3; D is perhaps TRBD1 or TRBD2 (6 bases each). In germline, CDR1 is LGHDT, CDR2 YNNKEL (reference sequence). The CDR3 consists of 14 residues. V lost 3 bases and J lost 3, with 10 bases in between.

The V call is TRBV5-1, the J call TRBJ2-1; 7 bases match TRBD2. With 4 bases clipped from V and 2 bases from J, the junction kept 9 bases outside the gene matches. The CDR3 has 16 residues. The V gene's germline CDR1 is SGHRS and CDR2 YFSETQ. This chain's CDR3 is CASSLLSGGTYNEQFF. The CDR3, as DNA: TGCGCCAGCAGCCTTTTGTCGGGGGGTACCTACAATGAGCAGTTCTTC. Filled out from reference TRBV5-1 and TRBJ2-1, the complete variable domain reads KAGVTQTPRYLIKTRGQQVTLSCSPISGHRSVSWYQQTPGQGLQFLFEYFSETQRNKGNFPGRFSGRQFSNSRSEMNVSTLELGDSALYLCASSLLSGGTYNEQFFGPGTRLTVL.

This clone was detected only once. This chain links TRBV4-1 with TRBJ1-5; possibly TRBD1 for D (5 bases). The CDR3 is 16 residues long. CDR1 MGHRA and CDR2 YSYEKL come from the germline V gene. The V and J ends lost 4 bases and 4 bases respectively, with 17 bases between them. CDR3 nucleotide sequence: TGCGCCAGCAGCCCCTCAGTAGGGGCGCCGAATCAGCCCCAGCATTTT. This sequence encodes CASSPSVGAPNQPQHF.